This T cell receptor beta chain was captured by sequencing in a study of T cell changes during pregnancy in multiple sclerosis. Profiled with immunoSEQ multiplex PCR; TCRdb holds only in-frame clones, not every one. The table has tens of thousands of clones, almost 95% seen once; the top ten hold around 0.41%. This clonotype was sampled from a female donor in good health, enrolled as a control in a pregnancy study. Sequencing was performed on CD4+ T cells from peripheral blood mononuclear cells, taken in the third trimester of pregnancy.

CDR3 residues: CASSTGDRTNSPLHF. DNA for the CDR3: TGCGCCAGCAGCACCGGGGACAGGACTAATTCACCCCTCCACTTT. The chain couples TRBV5-1 to TRBJ1-6, with TRBD1 matching 8 bases. Germline V gives CDR1 SGHRS, CDR2 YFSETQ. This CDR3 region has 15 residues. With V trimmed by 4 bases and J by 6 bases, 6 bases remained unmatched.